These 28 T cell receptor beta chains share one sample of origin, sequenced in a study of control samples from healthy donors and cancer patients (dated by TCRdb to 2020 to 2022). Library preparation used the immunoSEQ multiplex PCR assay. TCRdb carries this immuneACCESS record with in-frame sequences only. Its versions omit some clonotypes, under half of them owing to an unresolved V gene in the studies checked, with the rest unexplained. A total of 73,000 or so clones appear in this sample, roughly 84% of them only once. Of the sample, 4% falls within the top ten clones. Source material: blood. These TCRs come from a woman aged 45-65 years in good health.

The chain is built from TRBV9 and TRBJ1-2; 10 nucleotides agree with TRBD1. Germline values: CDR1 SGDLS, CDR2 YYNGEE. Unmatched junction bases numbered 6, after V lost 3 bases and J lost 4 bases. The CDR3 is 15 amino acids. The CDR3 nucleotides read TGTGCCAGCAGCGCGGGACAGGGGCTCTTCTATGGCTACACCTTC. Protein sequence: CASSAGQGLFYGYTF.

The chain combines TRBV5-1 with TRBJ2-1; 12 bases agree with TRBD2. This CDR3 comprises 18 residues. The germline CDR1 and CDR2 sequences are SGHRS and YFSETQ. V lost 0 bases, J lost 10 bases, and 14 bases stayed unmatched. The DNA of the CDR3 is TGCGCCAGCAGCTTGGCCTCCCGAAGGACTAGCGGGACGGGAGAGCAGTTCTTC. This encodes CASSLASRRTSGTGEQFF.

This sequence joins TRBV21-1 and TRBJ2-7; TRBD2 was called by the table and not checked on the DNA. TRBV21-1 is labeled a pseudogene. The CDR3 has 19 residues. This chain's CDR3 is CASSKARGVDGSPDYEQYF. The DNA of the CDR3 is TGTGCCAGCAGCAAAGCGCGGGGGGTTGACGGGAGCCCGGACTACGAGCAGTACTTC.

The chain recombines TRBV9 with TRBJ2-1; unclear D gene. V was trimmed by 0 bases and J by 11 bases, leaving 12 bases between them. CDR1 and CDR2 (germline): SGDLS, YYNGEE. The CDR3 runs 13 residues. This chain's CDR3 is CASSVGADGKQFF. DNA of the CDR3: TGTGCCAGCAGCGTAGGGGCCGACGGCAAGCAGTTCTTC.

This chain joins TRBV6-5 and TRBJ2-3; 7 positions agree with TRBD2. The V segment lost 1 base and the J segment 5 bases; nucleotides outside the gene matches: 9. Looked up from germline, CDR1 is MNHEY and CDR2 is SVGAGI. This CDR3 contains 16 residues. CDR3 DNA: TGTGCCAGCAGTTACTTCGGCGGGAGTTCTAGAGATACGCAGTATTTT. Protein sequence: CASSYFGGSSRDTQYF.

The V and J genes are TRBV19 and TRBJ2-4; 10 positions match TRBD1. The J segment lost 6 bases and the V segment lost 4 bases, leaving 3 bases of the junction unmatched. The germline gives CDR1 LNHDA, CDR2 SQIVND (reference sequence). The CDR3 runs 14 residues. CDR3 sequence (DNA): TGTGCCAGTAGTAATCGGGACAGGGGAAACATTCAGTACTTC. The encoded protein is CASSNRDRGNIQYF.

The rearrangement joins TRBV6-5 to TRBJ2-7; TRBD2 aligns across 13 bases. This CDR3 is 16 amino acids long. Germline trimming cut 0 bases from V and 4 bases from J; bases unmatched to any gene: 3. The germline gives CDR1 MNHEY, CDR2 SVGAGI. The CDR3 nucleotides read TGTGCCAGCAGTTACTCGAGACTAGCGGGAGGTTACGAGCAGTACTTC. Translating gives CASSYSRLAGGYEQYF.

This chain connects TRBV11-2 to TRBJ2-5; 10 positions agree with TRBD2. V lost 0 bases, J lost 4 bases, and 14 bases stayed unmatched. In germline, CDR1 is SGHAT, CDR2 FQNNGV. This CDR3 is built from 19 residues. CDR3 in amino acids: CASSLDWLAGGSTRETQYF. Written as DNA, the CDR3 is TGTGCCAGCAGCTTAGACTGGTTAGCGGGAGGCTCAACCCGAGAGACCCAGTACTTC.

The chain couples TRBV5-6 to TRBJ2-1; tentatively, D is TRBD1 (5 bases). The CDR3 contains 17 residues. Looked up from germline, CDR1 is SGHDT and CDR2 is YYEEEE. V lost 4 bases and J lost 3, with 20 bases in between. The CDR3 nucleotides are TGTGCCAGCAGCCCTACCCCCATGCACACAGGCTACAATGAGCAGTTCTTC. This translates into CASSPTPMHTGYNEQFF.

This chain joins TRBV12-3 or TRBV12-4 and TRBJ1-1, with a weak D call TRBD1 (6 bases). Trimming removed 10 bases at V and 1 base at J, with 13 bases between. The CDR3 contains 13 residues. In nucleotides, the CDR3 is TGTGCCACCCAGGGGTTCCGGAACACTGAAGCTTTCTTT. Amino acids: CATQGFRNTEAFF.

V and J are TRBV11-3 and TRBJ2-1; possible D gene TRBD2, 6 bases. V was shortened by 5 bases and J by 10 bases, with 15 bases between the two germline ends. This CDR3 comprises 13 residues. CDR1 is SGHNT and CDR2 is YENEEA in the germline V gene. The CDR3 here is CASSQPASAEQFF. The DNA of the CDR3 is TGTGCCAGCAGCCAACCTGCTAGCGCAGAGCAGTTCTTC.

This sequence joins TRBV4-1 and TRBJ2-1; no firm D call. The V and J ends lost 0 bases and 0 bases respectively, with 9 bases between them. The CDR3 has 16 amino acids. Germline CDR1 MGHRA, CDR2 YSYEKL. For the CDR3, the DNA is TGCGCCAGCAGCCAAGAAGTGAGGAGCTCCTACAATGAGCAGTTCTTC. It codes for CASSQEVRSSYNEQFF.

This chain connects TRBV15 to TRBJ2-1, with 7 nucleotides matching TRBD2. The V gene end was trimmed by 0 bases and the J gene end by 5 bases; junction bases not matched to a gene: 4. CDR1 is LNHNV and CDR2 is YYDKDF in the germline V gene (reference sequence). The CDR3 runs to 15 residues. Here the CDR3 DNA reads TGTGCCACCAGCAGAGATCCAGGGACTAACAATGAGCAGTTCTTC. It translates to CATSRDPGTNNEQFF.

The DNA for the CDR3 is TGTGCCAGCAAGGGGGCCAATCTTTATGAAGCTTTCTTT. This sequence encodes CASKGANLYEAFF. This sequence joins TRBV28 and TRBJ1-1; 7 nucleotides agree with TRBD1. Per germline, CDR1 MDHEN and CDR2 SYDVKM. V shed 7 bases and J 7 bases; nucleotides not matched to a gene: 9. This CDR3 has 13 amino acids.

The CDR3 sequence: CASSLDAGTEAFF. The CDR3 bases are TGCGCCAGCAGCTTGGATGCGGGTACTGAAGCTTTCTTT. The chain carries TRBV5-1 and TRBJ1-1; no clear D. Per germline, CDR1 SGHRS and CDR2 YFSETQ. Trimming shortened V by 0 bases and J by 5 bases, and 8 bases separated the two germline ends. The CDR3 has 13 residues.

The J gene is TRBJ1-5, the V gene TRBV6-6, with D perhaps matching TRBD1 (5 bases). This CDR3 has 14 amino acids. The germline CDR1 and CDR2 sequences are MNHNY and SVGAGI (reference sequence). Trimming took 4 bases from V and 4 from J, leaving 11 bases between them. CDR3 amino acids: CASSFDSENQPQHF. CDR3 coding DNA: TGTGCCAGCAGTTTCGACAGTGAGAATCAGCCCCAGCATTTT.

CDR3 coding DNA: TGTGCCAGCAGTTACAGGCTAGCGGGAGAGAGGACAGATACGCAGTATTTT. Translating gives CASSYRLAGERTDTQYF. This chain links TRBV6-2 or TRBV6-3 with TRBJ2-3, with 10 bases identical to TRBD2. After removal of 2 bases from V and 3 bases from J, the junction contained 8 bases not matched to a gene. The germline gives CDR1 MNHEY, CDR2 SVGEGT. The CDR3 is 17 amino acids.

This sequence joins TRBV5-1 and TRBJ2-1; D possibly corresponds to TRBD1 (9 bases). This CDR3 is 18 amino acids long. CDR1 and CDR2 (germline): SGHRS, YFSETQ. V was clipped by 3 bases and J by 9 bases, with 28 bases between them. This chain's CDR3 is CASSYRGLRAGGRIEQFF. The CDR3 DNA is TGCGCCAGCAGCTACAGGGGGCTAAGGGCGGGAGGACGGATTGAGCAGTTCTTC.

This chain links TRBV28 with TRBJ1-5; TRBD1 agrees at 9 bases. Looked up from germline, CDR1 is MDHEN and CDR2 is SYDVKM. The junction had 6 bases not matched to a gene; V was cut back by 10 bases and J by 2 bases. This CDR3 is 14 amino acids long. CDR3 bases: TGTGCCATCCACAGGGGGCCGGGCAATCAGCCCCAGCATTTT. Encoded protein: CAIHRGPGNQPQHF. Full variable domain (outside the CDR3, taken from reference TRBV28 and TRBJ1-5): DVKVTQSSRYLVKRTGEKVFLECVQDMDHENMFWYRQDPGLGLRLIYFSYDVKMKEKGDIPEGYSVSREKKERFSLILESASTNQTSMYLCAIHRGPGNQPQHFGDGTRLSIL.

The V call is TRBV19, the J call TRBJ2-1, with D perhaps assigned TRBD1 or TRBD2 (5 bases each). The ends were cut back, 9 bases at V and 1 base at J, with 19 bases in the middle. The germline CDR1 and CDR2 sequences are LNHDA and SQIVND (reference sequence). The CDR3 is 16 residues long. The CDR3 here is CASGTLRGDSYNEQFF. The DNA for the CDR3 is TGTGCCAGCGGCACCCTCCGAGGGGATTCCTACAATGAGCAGTTCTTC.

The chain uses TRBV5-5 and TRBJ1-2; possibly TRBD1 for D (6 bases). Between the trimmed V and J ends, which lost 5 bases and 3 bases, there was a span of 17 bases. The CDR3 loop spans 15 amino acids. Germline V gives CDR1 SGHKS, CDR2 YYEKEE (reference sequence). CDR3 sequence (DNA): TGTGCCAGCAGATCGGCGGGGGGGCCCGACTATGGCTACACCTTC. It is translated as CASRSAGGPDYGYTF.

J is TRBJ2-2 and V is TRBV7-8, with D maybe TRBD2 (6 bases). Germline loops: CDR1 SGHVS, CDR2 FQNEAQ. Trimming took off 8 bases at V and 2 bases at J, with 18 bases between the two ends. The length of the CDR3 is 16 residues. Here the CDR3 DNA reads TGTGCCAGCCGGTCTGGGGCGGGGATAAACACCGGGGAGCTGTTTTTT. This translates into CASRSGAGINTGELFF. Variable domain in full (rest from reference TRBV7-8 and TRBJ2-2): GAGVSQSPRYKVAKRGQDVALRCDPISGHVSLFWYQQALGQGPEFLTYFQNEAQLDKSGLPSDRFFAERPEGSVSTLKIQRTQQEDSAVYLCASRSGAGINTGELFFGEGSRLTVL.

CDR3 amino acids: CASSYYPANSPLHF. The DNA of the CDR3 is TGTGCCAGCAGTTACTACCCCGCCAATTCACCCCTCCACTTT. This chain links TRBV6-6 with TRBJ1-6; no clear D. This CDR3 contains 14 residues. The germline CDR1 and CDR2 sequences are MNHNY and SVGAGI (reference sequence). The ends were cut back, 1 base at V and 7 bases at J, with 8 bases in the middle.

This chain links TRBV24-1 with TRBJ2-3; D gene ambiguous. Deletions cut 5 bases from V and 0 bases from J, with 8 bases between. This CDR3 has 14 amino acids. CDR1 is KGHDR, CDR2 SFDVKD, per germline. DNA of the CDR3: TGTGCCACCAGTGGTTCCTTGAGCACAGATACGCAGTATTTT. This codes for CATSGSLSTDTQYF.

The table lists this clone with a few counts. This chain uses TRBV2 with TRBJ2-5, with D unclear. The CDR3 sequence is 12 residues long. Trimming pared 2 bases from V and 5 bases from J, leaving 6 bases between. Germline assignment: CDR1 SNHLY and CDR2 FYNNEI. The CDR3, as DNA: TGTGCCAGCAGTGAAAACAGCGAGACCCAGTACTTC. Translation gives CASSENSETQYF.

The gene calls are TRBV11-2 and TRBJ2-3; 10 positions agree with TRBD2. This CDR3 spans 18 amino acids. CDR1 and CDR2 (germline): SGHAT, FQNNGV. With V trimmed by 4 bases and J by 0 bases, 10 bases remained unmatched. The CDR3: CASSSIRGTSASTDTQYF. In nucleotides, the CDR3 is TGTGCCAGCAGCTCCATCCGGGGGACTAGCGCTAGCACAGATACGCAGTATTTT.

The rearrangement joins TRBV2 to TRBJ2-2, with TRBD2 identical over 7 bases. V lost 4 bases and J lost 7; bases outside the gene matches: 12. This CDR3 comprises 16 residues. Germline loops: CDR1 SNHLY, CDR2 FYNNEI. The CDR3 is CASSVQREGRSGELFF. DNA of the CDR3: TGTGCCAGCAGTGTCCAGCGGGAAGGACGGAGCGGGGAGCTGTTTTTT.

Worth noting for this clone: Distinct nucleotide sequences in the sample also encode this CDR3. V usage is TRBV19 and J usage is TRBJ1-5; TRBD1 matches 8 bases. This CDR3 has 15 amino acids. V was clipped by 2 bases and J by 2 bases; unmatched bases: 2. Looked up from germline, CDR1 is LNHDA and CDR2 is SQIVND (reference sequence). The CDR3 loop reads CASSITGGGNQPQHF. DNA for the CDR3: TGTGCCAGTAGTATAACAGGGGGAGGCAATCAGCCCCAGCATTTT.